These 21 T cell receptor beta chains originate from one sample sequenced in a study of post-analysis software for immune sequencing data. Regarding the study as a whole: TRBV5-6, TRBV5-1 and TRBV20-1 were among about 5 TRBV segments more frequent in patients than controls.

No antigen has been assigned to these receptors. Every TCR beta cDNA library bore unique molecular identifiers. TCRdb recomputed calls from the PCR reads with MiXCR, one row per CDR3 protein. Among 350,000 to 500,000 distinct CDR3 sequences listed, about 39% were seen once. The sequenced material came from blood. The receptors derive from a girl aged 2 to 10 with multiple sclerosis.

In its sample, this clonotype was seen many times. The chain is built from TRBV20-1 and TRBJ2-7; D is uncertain. Germline CDR1 reads DFQATT; CDR2 reads SNEGSKA (reference sequence). CDR3 size: 13 residues. V shed 1 base and J shed 3 bases, with 10 bases lying between them. The CDR3 DNA reads as TGCAGTGCTAGAGCTTACACTCACTACGAGCAGTACTTC. As protein: CSARAYTHYEQYF.

This chain links TRBV20-1 with TRBJ2-1; TRBD2 agrees at 10 bases. The CDR3 has 15 amino acids. Germline V gene data show CDR1 as DFQATT and CDR2 as SNEGSKA (reference sequence). The V and J ends lost 2 bases and 6 bases, in that order; junction bases with no gene match: 7. DNA of the CDR3: TGCAGTGCTAGACCTCTAGCGGGAGTTATCAATGAGCAGTTCTTC. Its translation is CSARPLAGVINEQFF.

This sequence joins TRBV20-1 and TRBJ2-5, with D possibly TRBD1 on 6 matching bases. The ends were cut back, 3 bases at V and 4 bases at J, with 12 bases in the middle. In germline, CDR1 is DFQATT, CDR2 SNEGSKA (reference sequence). This CDR3 spans 13 amino acids. DNA for the CDR3: TGCAGTGCTAGGATTGGACAGAGAGAGACCCAGTACTTC. Translation: CSARIGQRETQYF.

This clonotype was recorded a few times. The gene calls are TRBV5-1 and TRBJ2-1, with D possibly matching TRBD1 (6 bases). Germline values: CDR1 SGHRS, CDR2 YFSETQ. V dropped 4 bases and J dropped 8 bases, with 10 bases sitting between them. The CDR3 runs to 12 residues. The DNA for the CDR3 is TGCGCCAGCAGCCCACAGGGCTATGAGCAGTTCTTC. Translating it yields CASSPQGYEQFF. Looking up the rest from reference TRBV5-1 and TRBJ2-1 gives the full variable domain: KAGVTQTPRYLIKTRGQQVTLSCSPISGHRSVSWYQQTPGQGLQFLFEYFSETQRNKGNFPGRFSGRQFSNSRSEMNVSTLELGDSALYLCASSPQGYEQFFGPGTRLTVL.

Written as DNA, the CDR3 is TGTGCCAGCAGTTTGGAGGCCTCCTACAATGAGCAGTTCTTC. Its protein is CASSLEASYNEQFF. The chain carries TRBV12-3 or TRBV12-4 and TRBJ2-1; D is perhaps TRBD2 (5 bases). Trimming pared 3 bases from V and 0 bases from J, leaving 6 bases between. The CDR3 contains 14 residues.

In this sample, this clonotype turned up a few times. The chain recombines TRBV10-3 with TRBJ1-6; 9 nucleotides align to TRBD1. V shed 6 bases and J 9 bases; nucleotides not matched to a gene: 9. Germline-derived CDR1 and CDR2 are ENHRY and SYGVKD. The CDR3 loop spans 15 amino acids. For the CDR3, the DNA is TGTGCCATCAGGGAACAGGGGGCAGAAGGTTCACCCCTCCACTTT. It specifies CAIREQGAEGSPLHF.

This clonotype appeared a few times. This chain links TRBV5-1 with TRBJ2-1; 9 nucleotides match TRBD2. The CDR3 runs 16 residues. Per germline, CDR1 SGHRS and CDR2 YFSETQ. V shed 2 bases and J 4 bases; nucleotides not matched to a gene: 7. CDR3 amino acids: CASSFRGGGGYNEQFF. CDR3 sequence (DNA): TGCGCCAGCAGCTTCCGAGGCGGGGGGGGTTACAATGAGCAGTTCTTC. The full variable domain, rest sourced from reference TRBV5-1 and TRBJ2-1, is KAGVTQTPRYLIKTRGQQVTLSCSPISGHRSVSWYQQTPGQGLQFLFEYFSETQRNKGNFPGRFSGRQFSNSRSEMNVSTLELGDSALYLCASSFRGGGGYNEQFFGPGTRLTVL.

The chain has TRBV27 and TRBJ2-7; D is uncertain. The CDR3 contains 11 residues. The V end lost 8 bases, the J end lost 5 bases, and 10 bases lay between the germline ends. Germline lookup yields CDR1 MNHEY and CDR2 SMNVEV (reference sequence). The CDR3 protein is CASSHGDEQYF. CDR3 nucleotides: TGTGCCAGCTCTCATGGGGACGAGCAGTACTTC.

This clonotype was observed a few times. The genes are TRBV20-1 and TRBJ2-3; 12 nucleotides align to TRBD2. Germline lookup yields CDR1 DFQATT and CDR2 SNEGSKA (reference sequence). The CDR3 contains 14 residues. With 6 bases clipped from V and 7 bases from J, the junction kept 8 bases outside the gene matches. The CDR3 sequence is CSAYLAGGPNTQYF. DNA for the CDR3: TGCAGTGCCTATCTAGCGGGAGGGCCGAATACGCAGTATTTT.

The chain has TRBV6-6 and TRBJ2-5; 13 bases line up with TRBD2. Trimming removed 0 bases from V and 3 bases from J; junction bases left unmatched: 1. The V gene's germline CDR1 is MNHNY and CDR2 SVGAGI (reference sequence). This CDR3 comprises 16 residues. DNA of the CDR3: TGTGCCAGCAGTTACTCGGGACTAGCGGGAAAAGAGACCCAGTACTTC. It yields the protein CASSYSGLAGKETQYF.

The rearrangement uses TRBV28 and TRBJ2-3; the match to TRBD2 covers 7 bases. CDR3 length: 17 amino acids. J was trimmed by 1 base and V by 3 bases; bases with no gene match: 10. CDR1 and CDR2 (germline): MDHEN, SYDVKM. As DNA, the CDR3 is TGTGCCAGCAGTTTCCTGGCTAGCGGAGCTGGCACAGATACGCAGTATTTT. Encoded protein: CASSFLASGAGTDTQYF.

This clonotype has more than one count but fewer than ten. The J gene is TRBJ2-3, the V gene TRBV29-1; D may be TRBD1 or TRBD2 (5 bases each). This CDR3 region has 12 residues. From germline, CDR1 is SQVTM and CDR2 ANQGSEA. Deletions cut 7 bases from V and 5 bases from J, with 13 bases between. CDR3 region: CSARVGVDTQYF. The CDR3 DNA reads TGCAGCGCCCGGGTGGGGGTAGATACGCAGTATTTT.

The chain employs TRBV7-2 and TRBJ2-1; 8 bases line up with TRBD2. The length of the CDR3 is 14 residues. CDR1 SGHTA and CDR2 FQGNSA come from the germline V gene. The ends lost 9 bases at V and 9 bases at J; junction bases unmatched: 13. CDR3 protein: CASRPGSGTGEQFF. The CDR3 nucleotides read TGTGCCAGTAGGCCCGGTAGCGGGACGGGTGAGCAGTTCTTC.

This clonotype was detected only a few times. The chain is built from TRBV6-5 and TRBJ2-7, with D possibly TRBD2 on 5 matching bases. Trimming cost V 5 bases and J 2 bases, with 13 bases left between them. Germline V gene lookup returns CDR1 MNHEY and CDR2 SVGAGI. This CDR3 has 14 amino acids. CDR3 loop: CASSLLASAYEQYF. The DNA for the CDR3 is TGTGCCAGCAGTCTTTTAGCGAGTGCCTACGAGCAGTACTTC.

There are a few counts of this clonotype. The J gene is TRBJ2-5, the V gene TRBV5-1, with unresolved D. Germline V gene lookup returns CDR1 SGHRS and CDR2 YFSETQ. This CDR3 has 13 residues. Trimming took off 0 bases at V and 5 bases at J, with 8 bases between the two ends. CDR3 loop: CASSLVPGETQYF. The CDR3 nucleotides are TGCGCCAGCAGCTTGGTTCCTGGGGAGACCCAGTACTTC.

In its sample, this clonotype was seen a few times. This chain connects TRBV5-5 to TRBJ1-5; D gene unclear. CDR3 size: 15 residues. CDR1 is SGHKS and CDR2 is YYEKEE in the germline V gene (reference sequence). V was pared by 1 base and J by 0 bases, with 8 bases between. This chain's CDR3 is CASSLFRYSNQPQHF. The DNA of the CDR3 is TGTGCCAGCAGCTTGTTTCGGTATAGCAATCAGCCCCAGCATTTT.

The table lists this clonotype with a count of one. CDR3 in DNA: TGTGCCAGCAGCCAAGATCAGGCTAGCGGGAGATCTCAGTACTTC. This codes for CASSQDQASGRSQYF. The rearrangement links TRBV14 to TRBJ2-5; 10 nucleotides line up with TRBD2. The CDR3 covers 15 residues. Trimming removed 0 bases from V and 11 bases from J; junction bases left unmatched: 9. CDR1 is SGHDN and CDR2 is FVKESK in the germline V gene.

The J gene is TRBJ1-5, the V gene TRBV6-1; D may be TRBD1 (5 bases). In germline, CDR1 is MNHNS, CDR2 SASEGT. V was clipped by 8 bases and J by 3 bases, with 29 bases between them. The length of the CDR3 is 19 residues. The CDR3 spells CASSEFFLRWTSPNQPQHF. The CDR3 DNA sequence: TGTGCCAGCTCTGAATTTTTCCTCCGTTGGACATCCCCCAATCAGCCCCAGCATTTT.

The J gene is TRBJ1-5, the V gene TRBV4-2, with a tentative D call TRBD1 (6 bases). Germline V CDR1 and CDR2: LGHNA, YNFKEQ. The ends were cut back, 0 bases at V and 2 bases at J, with 14 bases in the middle. The CDR3 consists of 17 residues. The CDR3 sequence is CASSQDGAGERNQPQHF. The CDR3 DNA sequence: TGTGCCAGCAGCCAAGATGGGGCAGGGGAACGCAATCAGCCCCAGCATTTT.

This clonotype showed up just once. The chain combines TRBV7-2 with TRBJ2-3; 11 positions agree with TRBD2. V was clipped by 0 bases and J by 0 bases; unmatched bases: 8. Germline loops: CDR1 SGHTA, CDR2 FQGNSA. This CDR3 has 19 amino acids. In nucleotides, the CDR3 is TGTGCCAGCAGCTTAGCCTCCGGGACTAGCGGAGTCAGCACAGATACGCAGTATTTT. This sequence encodes CASSLASGTSGVSTDTQYF. The variable domain in full, completed from reference TRBV7-2 and TRBJ2-3, reads GAGVSQSPSNKVTEKGKDVELRCDPISGHTALYWYRQSLGQGLEFLIYFQGNSAPDKSGLPSDRFSAERTGGSVSTLTIQRTQQEDSAVYLCASSLASGTSGVSTDTQYFGPGTRLTVL.

The chain is built from TRBV15 and TRBJ2-5; D is ambiguous. V was pared by 0 bases and J by 5 bases, with 13 bases between. The CDR3 is 15 residues long. The germline V gene has CDR1 LNHNV and CDR2 YYDKDF (reference sequence). CDR3 loop: CATSREADLRETQYF. The CDR3 coding sequence is TGTGCCACCAGCAGAGAGGCAGACCTTAGGGAGACCCAGTACTTC.